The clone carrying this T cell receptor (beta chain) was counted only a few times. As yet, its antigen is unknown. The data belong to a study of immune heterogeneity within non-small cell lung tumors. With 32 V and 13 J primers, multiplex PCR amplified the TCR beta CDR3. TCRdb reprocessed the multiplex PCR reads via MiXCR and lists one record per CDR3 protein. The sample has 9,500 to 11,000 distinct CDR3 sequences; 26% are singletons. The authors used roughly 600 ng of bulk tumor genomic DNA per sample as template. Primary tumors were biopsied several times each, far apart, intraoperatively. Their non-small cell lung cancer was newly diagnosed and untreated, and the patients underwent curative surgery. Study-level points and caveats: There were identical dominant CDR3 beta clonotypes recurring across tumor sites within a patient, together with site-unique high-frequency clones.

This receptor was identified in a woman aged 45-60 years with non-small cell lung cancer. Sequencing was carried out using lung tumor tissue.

In DNA, the CDR3 is TGTGCCATCCAGGGGGTCCAAAGCTCCTACAATGAGCAGTTCTTC. This codes for CAIQGVQSSYNEQFF. The chain recombines TRBV12-3 or TRBV12-4 with TRBJ2-1, with 7 bases matching TRBD1. V lost 10 bases to trimming and J lost 0 bases; unmatched junction nucleotides: 9. The CDR3 has 15 amino acids.